The rows below give T cell receptor beta chains drawn from one sample of a study of patients and donors after allogeneic stem cell transplantation. TCRdb called the RT-PCR reads again in MiXCR, with one record for every CDR3 protein. The sample has 70,000 to 85,000 distinct CDR3 sequences; approximately 25% are singletons. The sample consisted of blood, either unsorted or a sorted T cell fraction (not recorded which). These receptors were collected from a human donor who was either an allogeneic HSCT recipient or a stem cell or donor lymphocyte infusion donor (not recorded which). It is not recorded whose cells these are; they may come from a transplant donor. Each CDR3 is given with its conserved first and last residue. A D gene is named only where the DNA matches it firmly. The listing skips clone size in some rows; elsewhere it reads once, few, many or a size class.

j_gene | abundance | v_gene | d_gene | CDR3nt | CDR3aa
TRBJ1-1 | few | TRBV7-9 | NA | TGTGCCAGCACCAACGACAGGATCGCTGGGGTTGGCACTGAAGCTTTCTTT | CASTNDRIAGVGTEAFF
TRBJ1-5 | many | TRBV7-9 | NA | TGTGCCAGCAGCTCGAGCGACAGTAGCAATCAGCCCCAGCATTTT | CASSSSDSSNQPQHF
TRBJ2-1 | few | TRBV2 | TRBD2 | TGTGCCAGCAGCACACCTTGGACTAGCGGGAGTTCGAATGAGCAGTTCTTC | CASSTPWTSGSSNEQFF
TRBJ2-1 | once | TRBV5-1 | NA | TGCGCCAGCAGCAGGTTAACCAGCTCCTACAATGAGCAGTTCTTC | CASSRLTSSYNEQFF
TRBJ1-4 | few | TRBV7-9 | NA | TGTGCCAGCAGCTTGGGTAGGACAGCCACAACTAATGAAAAACTGTTTTTT | CASSLGRTATTNEKLFF
TRBJ1-1 | NA | TRBV28 | NA | TGTGCCAGCAGTGACAGAGGGAGCACTGAAGCTTTCTTT | CASSDRGSTEAFF
TRBJ1-2 | few | TRBV3-1 | NA | TGTGCCAGCAGCCAAGGGGTCTGGGACCCATATGGCTACACCTTC | CASSQGVWDPYGYTF
TRBJ2-1 | NA | TRBV10-3 | NA | TGTGCCACCCGGGACTTCGAGGCTTACAATGAGCAGTTCTTC | CATRDFEAYNEQFF
TRBJ1-1 | few | TRBV12-3/TRBV12-4 | NA | TGTGCCAGCAGTTTAGCGATTCGTAACACTGAAGCTTTCTTT | CASSLAIRNTEAFF
TRBJ2-2 | few | TRBV3-1 | TRBD2 | TGTGCCAGCAGACGACTAGCGGGGGGGACCGGGGAGCTGTTTTTT | CASRRLAGGTGELFF
TRBJ2-5 | NA | TRBV4-1 | NA | TGCGCCAGCAGCCAAGTTAATACAGGAAATCAAGAGACCCAGTACTTC | CASSQVNTGNQETQYF
TRBJ2-2 | few | TRBV5-1 | TRBD1 | TGCGCCAGCAGCTTACAGGGGGCAACCGGGGAGCTGTTTTTT | CASSLQGATGELFF
TRBJ2-3 | NA | TRBV7-9 | NA | TGTGCCAGCAGTCTAGACACAGATACGCAGTATTTT | CASSLDTDTQYF
TRBJ2-7 | once | TRBV7-9 | TRBD2 | TGTGCCAGCAGCCCGTTCGAACTAGCGAGCTACGAGCAGTACTTC | CASSPFELASYEQYF
TRBJ1-1 | few | TRBV7-9 | NA | TGTGCCAGCAGCCCTGTTTGGACTGAAGCTTTCTTT | CASSPVWTEAFF
TRBJ1-1 | NA | TRBV5-1 | NA | TGCGCCAGCACCCAAGGGGATTTAGAGTCTGAAGCTTTCTTT | CASTQGDLESEAFF
TRBJ1-2 | few | TRBV4-1 | NA | TGCGCCAGCAGCCAACGAACAGGGTGGGACTATGGCTACACCTTC | CASSQRTGWDYGYTF
TRBJ1-2 | NA | TRBV12-3/TRBV12-4 | NA | TGTGCCAGCAGTTTCTTCCAGTTACATGGCTACACCTTC | CASSFFQLHGYTF
TRBJ2-3 | NA | TRBV5-1 | NA | TGCGCCAGCAGCTTGGCAGCGAGTGATACGCAGTATTTT | CASSLAASDTQYF
TRBJ1-1 | NA | TRBV2 | NA | TGTGCCAGCCTTTCGGGCGGGTCGTTGAACACTGAAGCTTTCTTT | CASLSGGSLNTEAFF
TRBJ1-1 | few | TRBV4-1 | TRBD1 | TGCGCCAGCAGCCACCCATGGACAGGGGGAAACACTGAAGCTTTCTTT | CASSHPWTGGNTEAFF
TRBJ2-2 | few | TRBV10-3 | NA | TGTGCCATCAGTGACAGCACGAACACCGGGGAGCTGTTTTTT | CAISDSTNTGELFF
TRBJ1-1 | few | TRBV10-3 | NA | TGTGCCATCAGTGAGTTGTCACCGAACACTGAAGCTTTCTTT | CAISELSPNTEAFF
TRBJ2-7 | NA | TRBV20-1 | TRBD2 | TGCAGTGCTAGAGACCCTAAGGTAGCGGGGGCTGACGAGCAGTACTTC | CSARDPKVAGADEQYF
TRBJ2-1 | NA | TRBV10-3 | NA | TGTGCCATCAGCGATGCCCCCTACAATGAGCAGTTCTTC | CAISDAPYNEQFF
TRBJ1-2 | few | TRBV20-1 | TRBD1 | TGCAGTGCTTATGGACGGACCAGGGGGAATGGCTACACCTTC | CSAYGRTRGNGYTF
TRBJ1-1 | few | TRBV4-1 | TRBD1 | TGCGCCAGCAGCCATGGACAGGTTGAAGCTTTCTTT | CASSHGQVEAFF
TRBJ2-3 | NA | TRBV20-1 | NA | TGCGGGGCGGTAGCAACAGATACGCAGTATTTT | CGAVATDTQYF
TRBJ2-5 | NA | TRBV7-2 | NA | TGTGCCAGCAGCCGTTGGGGGTGGGAAGAGACCCAGTACTTC | CASSRWGWEETQYF
TRBJ2-7 | NA | TRBV10-3 | TRBD1 | TGTGCCATCAGTGAGAGCGGACTCTCAGGGGGGTACTTC | CAISESGLSGGYF
TRBJ1-2 | many | TRBV11-1 | NA | TGTGCCAGCAGCTCGGGGGGACATCGTGGCTACACCTTC | CASSSGGHRGYTF
TRBJ2-1 | few | TRBV5-1 | TRBD2 | TGCGCCAGCAGCTTTGTAGCGGGGATCAATGAGCAGTTCTTC | CASSFVAGINEQFF
TRBJ2-7 | NA | TRBV3-1 | NA | TGTGCCAGCAGCCCGGGACCGAGGGTCGACGAGCAGTACTTC | CASSPGPRVDEQYF
TRBJ2-3 | NA | TRBV9 | NA | TGTGCCAGCAGCGTAGTTCCAGATAGGGATACGCAGTATTTT | CASSVVPDRDTQYF
TRBJ1-1 | few | TRBV3-1 | TRBD1 | TGTGCCAGCCACAGGACAGGGAATTTAGCTGAAGCTTTCTTT | CASHRTGNLAEAFF
TRBJ1-5 | many | TRBV5-5 | NA | TGTGCCAGCAGCTTGGAAGGACACGCCATTCAGCCCCAGCATTTT | CASSLEGHAIQPQHF
TRBJ2-3 | NA | TRBV11-2 | TRBD2 | TGTGCCAGCAGCTTATTTAGAGCTAGCGGGGCAACAGATACGCAGTATTTT | CASSLFRASGATDTQYF
TRBJ2-3 | few | TRBV7-2 | NA | TGTGCCAGCAGCTTACGGGGGGCTGGAGATACGCAGTATTTT | CASSLRGAGDTQYF
TRBJ2-3 | once | TRBV29-1 | NA | TGCAGCGTTGACGGGCCTGGGGGTCCAGATACGCAGTATTTT | CSVDGPGGPDTQYF
TRBJ1-3 | many | TRBV7-2 | NA | TGTGCCAGCAGCTTAGGGCCGCTGAGCTCTGGAAACACCATATATTTT | CASSLGPLSSGNTIYF
TRBJ2-3 | few | TRBV2 | NA | TGTGCCAGCAGTGAGTCGCAGAACACAGATACGCAGTATTTT | CASSESQNTDTQYF
TRBJ1-6 | few | TRBV27 | NA | TGTGCCAGCTCCTTCGTCCTAGCGGCCACCCTCCACTTT | CASSFVLAATLHF
TRBJ1-1 | large | TRBV7-2 | NA | TGTGCCAGCAGCTTAGCAGACAACACTGAAGCTTTCTTT | CASSLADNTEAFF
TRBJ1-2 | few | TRBV4-1 | TRBD1 | TGCGCCAGCAGCCAAGATCGGGACAGGGCCTATGGCTACACCTTC | CASSQDRDRAYGYTF
TRBJ1-2 | few | TRBV9 | NA | TGTGCCAGCAGCGTAGGCTCTAGCCTCTATGGCTACACCTTC | CASSVGSSLYGYTF